Listed here are 27 T cell receptor beta chains from one sample, sequenced in a study of STAT5B mutations in CD4+ large granular lymphocyte leukemia. Sequencing used immunoSEQ multiplex PCR; TCRdb keeps in-frame clones, though not all of them. The sample includes about 38,000 clones, 75% to 85% seen only once; the top ten take around 0.5%. Sequencing was done on a sample of CD4+ T cells from blood buffy coats. The receptor set was obtained from a human donor in good health.

The chain uses TRBV5-1 and TRBJ2-3, with D maybe TRBD2 (6 bases). V lost 0 bases and J lost 1, with 9 bases in between. The CDR3 is made up of 15 amino acids. The V gene's germline CDR1 is SGHRS and CDR2 YFSETQ. The CDR3 DNA follows: TGCGCCAGCAGCTTGGTTGGCGGGGGCACAGATACGCAGTATTTT. This encodes CASSLVGGGTDTQYF.

The chain is built from TRBV18 and TRBJ2-3, with 8 nucleotides matching TRBD2. Per the germline V gene, CDR1 is KGHSH and CDR2 is LQKENI. V gave up 8 bases and J gave up 2 bases; unmatched junction bases: 9. The CDR3 is made up of 15 amino acids. The CDR3 coding sequence is TGTGCCAGCCGTGCCAGCGGGAGCCTCACAGATACGCAGTATTTT. It encodes CASRASGSLTDTQYF.

The rearrangement joins TRBV21-1 to TRBJ1-1; whether TRBD1, the table's D call, matches the DNA was not checked. TRBV21-1 counts as a pseudogene. This CDR3 region has 16 residues. CDR3 amino acids: CASSSQTGGFNTEAFF. Written as DNA, the CDR3 is TGTGCCAGCAGCAGCCAGACAGGGGGCTTTAACACTGAAGCTTTCTTT.

CDR3 in DNA: TGTGCCAGTAGTCCCCCTACGACAGGGGATAGGGGGGAGCTGTTTTTT. Translation: CASSPPTTGDRGELFF. The chain uses TRBV19 and TRBJ2-2; TRBD1 matches at 8 bases. The V gene end was trimmed by 5 bases and the J gene end by 8 bases; junction bases not matched to a gene: 13. Per the germline V gene, CDR1 is LNHDA and CDR2 is SQIVND (reference sequence). The CDR3 extends over 16 amino acids.

The sample holds a few counts of this clone. V usage is TRBV18 and J usage is TRBJ1-5; no firm D call. Germline V gives CDR1 KGHSH, CDR2 LQKENI. V gave up 3 bases and J gave up 0 bases, with 6 bases separating them. The CDR3 totals 14 residues. CDR3 sequence: CASSPLFSNQPQHF. CDR3 DNA sequence: TGTGCCAGCTCACCGTTATTTAGCAATCAGCCCCAGCATTTT.

This clone was detected only a few times. The chain combines TRBV7-2 with TRBJ2-5; 7 bases are a match to TRBD1. This CDR3 comprises 14 residues. Losses at the gene ends were 5 bases for V and 5 bases for J; bases not matched to a gene: 8. The germline V gene has CDR1 SGHTA and CDR2 FQGNSA. The chain's CDR3 is CASSPQGVWETQYF. CDR3 in DNA: TGTGCCAGCAGCCCCCAGGGGGTATGGGAGACCCAGTACTTC. Together with reference TRBV7-2 and TRBJ2-5, the CDR3 gives the full variable domain: GAGVSQSPSNKVTEKGKDVELRCDPISGHTALYWYRQSLGQGLEFLIYFQGNSAPDKSGLPSDRFSAERTGGSVSTLTIQRTQQEDSAVYLCASSPQGVWETQYFGPGTRLLVL.

The J gene is TRBJ2-7, the V gene TRBV30, with 11 bases aligning to TRBD1. Trimming at V came to 7 bases and at J to 3 bases, leaving 8 bases not matched to a gene. Per germline, CDR1 GTSNPN and CDR2 SVGIG (reference sequence). This CDR3 spans 14 amino acids. The CDR3 nucleotides are TGTGCCTACCCGGACAGGGGGCTCCACTACGAGCAGTACTTC. Protein sequence: CAYPDRGLHYEQYF.

This clone was picked up a small number of times. The gene calls are TRBV21-1 and TRBJ2-7; the listed D gene, TRBD1, was not tested against the DNA. TRBV21-1 is termed a pseudogene. The CDR3 loop spans 15 amino acids. The CDR3 here is CATGPSTGSAYEQYF. CDR3 nucleotide sequence: TGTGCCACCGGGCCCTCGACAGGGAGCGCCTACGAGCAGTACTTC.

This clone has a handful of counts. The V call is TRBV4-1, the J call TRBJ1-1, with 10 bases lining up with TRBD1. Germline V gene data show CDR1 as MGHRA and CDR2 as YSYEKL. There are 12 residues in the CDR3. The J segment lost 11 bases and the V segment lost 1 base, leaving 1 base of the junction unmatched. The CDR3, as DNA: TGCGCCAGCAGCCAAGGACAGGGGGCTGCTTTCTTT. This translates into CASSQGQGAAFF.

The gene calls are TRBV7-3 and TRBJ2-5; D might be TRBD1 (5 bases). The CDR3 sequence is 12 residues long. V was trimmed by 8 bases and J by 7 bases, leaving 14 bases between them. CDR1 is SGHTA and CDR2 is FQGTGA in the germline V gene. This CDR3 is CASGAERGTQYF. CDR3 DNA sequence: TGTGCCAGCGGGGCGGAACGTGGGACCCAGTACTTC.

This clone has only one observation. CDR3 DNA: TGTGCCAGCTCACCGGACAGGGACACCGGGGAGCTGTTTTTT. Protein: CASSPDRDTGELFF. The chain joins TRBV18 to TRBJ2-2, with 8 positions matching TRBD1. The CDR3 totals 14 residues. Trimming took 3 bases from V and 3 from J; bases not matched to a gene: 0. CDR1 and CDR2 (germline): KGHSH, LQKENI.

CDR3 DNA sequence: TGTGCCAGCAACGGGATCACGGGAGTATGGGAGCAGTACTTC. This sequence encodes CASNGITGVWEQYF. The chain is built from TRBV2 and TRBJ2-7, with a possible D match to TRBD2 (6 bases). Germline CDR1 is SNHLY and CDR2 is FYNNEI. V lost 7 bases and J lost 7, with 20 bases in between. The CDR3 totals 14 residues.

The V and J genes are TRBV7-8 and TRBJ2-1; maybe TRBD2 (6 bases). CDR1 SGHVS and CDR2 FQNEAQ come from the germline V gene. Trimming cost V 5 bases and J 6 bases, with 14 bases left between them. The CDR3 is 14 residues long. In DNA, the CDR3 is TGTGCCAGCAGCGCCGCGGGACTGGTCAATGAGCAGTTCTTC. Amino acids: CASSAAGLVNEQFF.

V gene TRBV5-1 combines with J gene TRBJ1-5, with 7 bases matching TRBD1. Germline-derived CDR1 and CDR2 are SGHRS and YFSETQ. Trimming cost V 4 bases and J 0 bases; bases outside gene matches: 4. The CDR3 sequence is 15 residues long. The CDR3 DNA sequence: TGCGCCAGCAGCCTGACAGGGTATAGCAATCAGCCCCAGCATTTT. Its protein product is CASSLTGYSNQPQHF. Variable domain in full (rest from reference TRBV5-1 and TRBJ1-5): KAGVTQTPRYLIKTRGQQVTLSCSPISGHRSVSWYQQTPGQGLQFLFEYFSETQRNKGNFPGRFSGRQFSNSRSEMNVSTLELGDSALYLCASSLTGYSNQPQHFGDGTRLSIL.

This clone came up a few times. In DNA form, the CDR3 reads TGTGCCATCAGTGGAGGGGGACTAGGAGGCGCCTACAATGAGCAGTTCTTC. It specifies CAISGGGLGGAYNEQFF. V usage is TRBV10-3 and J usage is TRBJ2-1; 8 nucleotides match TRBD2. Germline CDR1 reads ENHRY; CDR2 reads SYGVKD. J was trimmed by 2 bases and V by 4 bases; bases with no gene match: 10. CDR3 length equals 17 residues.

The CDR3, as DNA: TGTGCCAGCAGCTCTGGACTAGCGGGAGTGTCAGGAGAGACCCAGTACTTC. Translation: CASSSGLAGVSGETQYF. The V call is TRBV7-2, the J call TRBJ2-5, with 13 positions matching TRBD2. The CDR3 extends over 17 amino acids. With V trimmed by 4 bases and J by 4 bases, 9 bases remained unmatched. CDR1 is SGHTA, CDR2 FQGNSA, per germline. The complete variable domain, with remaining parts taken from reference TRBV7-2 and TRBJ2-5, reads GAGVSQSPSNKVTEKGKDVELRCDPISGHTALYWYRQSLGQGLEFLIYFQGNSAPDKSGLPSDRFSAERTGGSVSTLTIQRTQQEDSAVYLCASSSGLAGVSGETQYFGPGTRLLVL.

CDR3 DNA sequence: TGTGCCAGCAGACACTACAAGCCGGGACAGGGGAATGAGCAGTTCTTC. It codes for CASRHYKPGQGNEQFF. This rearrangement joins TRBV5-4 to TRBJ2-1, with TRBD1 identical over 10 bases. The CDR3 consists of 16 residues. Germline V gene data show CDR1 as SGHNT and CDR2 as YYREEE (reference sequence). Trimming took 5 bases from V and 7 from J; bases not matched to a gene: 12. The variable domain in full, completed from reference TRBV5-4 and TRBJ2-1, reads ETGVTQSPTHLIKTRGQQVTLRCSSQSGHNTVSWYQQALGQGPQFIFQYYREEENGRGNFPPRFSGLQFPNYSSELNVNALELDDSALYLCASRHYKPGQGNEQFFGPGTRLTVL.

The chain joins TRBV2 to TRBJ1-3, with 9 bases matching TRBD1. The CDR3 sequence is 16 residues long. Germline V gene sequence: CDR1 SNHLY, CDR2 FYNNEI. CDR3 in amino acids: CASEPGQGYSGNTIYF. CDR3 DNA sequence: TGTGCAAGCGAACCGGGACAGGGATACTCTGGAAACACCATATATTTT.

The V and J genes are TRBV5-1 and TRBJ2-3; D is tentatively TRBD1 or TRBD2 (5 bases each). From germline, CDR1 is SGHRS and CDR2 YFSETQ. V was trimmed by 0 bases and J by 1 base, leaving 18 bases between them. The CDR3 loop spans 18 amino acids. The CDR3 is CASSLGAQVGPGTDTQYF. DNA of the CDR3: TGCGCCAGCAGCTTGGGCGCCCAGGTGGGACCTGGCACAGATACGCAGTATTTT.

The chain joins TRBV27 to TRBJ1-5; the D is unclear. Germline CDR1 and CDR2: MNHEY and SMNVEV (reference sequence). This CDR3 spans 14 amino acids. Trimming removed 5 bases from V and 9 bases from J, with 17 bases in between. The CDR3 loop reads CASSPWGGLTPQHF. DNA for the CDR3: TGTGCCAGCAGTCCCTGGGGAGGTCTGACGCCCCAGCATTTT.

V usage is TRBV19 and J usage is TRBJ2-5; no definite D call. V lost 3 bases to trimming and J lost 5 bases, with 10 bases between them. Germline loops: CDR1 LNHDA, CDR2 SQIVND (reference sequence). This CDR3 is 13 amino acids long. CDR3 residues: CASSINYWETQYF. The CDR3 nucleotides are TGTGCCAGTAGTATTAACTATTGGGAGACCCAGTACTTC.

The rearrangement links TRBV7-8 to TRBJ1-3; 7 bases match TRBD1. After removal of 4 bases from V and 4 bases from J, the junction contained 16 bases not matched to a gene. This CDR3 contains 18 residues. Germline V lookup: CDR1 SGHVS, CDR2 FQNEAQ. CDR3: CASSSIYPKQGKGNTIYF. DNA for the CDR3: TGTGCCAGCAGCTCTATTTACCCCAAACAGGGGAAGGGAAACACCATATATTTT.

The chain recombines TRBV27 with TRBJ1-2, with D possibly being TRBD1 (5 bases). Germline V gene data show CDR1 as MNHEY and CDR2 as SMNVEV (reference sequence). V shed 1 base and J shed 6 bases, with 21 bases lying between them. This CDR3 is built from 17 residues. CDR3 region: CASSLFPPGPRGNGYTF. Here the CDR3 DNA reads TGTGCCAGCAGTTTATTCCCCCCGGGCCCGAGGGGTAATGGCTACACCTTC.

This chain uses TRBV2 with TRBJ2-2, with 11 bases that match TRBD2. V was pared by 6 bases and J by 6 bases, with 9 bases of the junction left unmatched. The length of the CDR3 is 16 residues. CDR1 and CDR2 from the germline V gene are SNHLY and FYNNEI. The CDR3 here is CASREFLAGGAGELFF. CDR3 nucleotides: TGTGCCAGCAGAGAATTTCTAGCGGGGGGCGCCGGGGAGCTGTTTTTT.

The V and J genes are TRBV7-2 and TRBJ2-5; D not resolved. Germline V lookup: CDR1 SGHTA, CDR2 FQGNSA. V was shortened by 5 bases and J by 1 base, with 2 bases between the two germline ends. This CDR3 has 11 amino acids. CDR3 DNA sequence: TGTGCCAGCAGCGGCCAAGAGACCCAGTACTTC. Translated, it gives CASSGQETQYF.

In this sample, this clone turned up a few times. The DNA is left out, because the CDR3 cannot be placed on it with certainty; the CDR3 is given as TCRdb lists it. The chain carries TRBV18 and TRBJ1-1. 14 amino acids form the CDR3, both terminal residues included. Germline CDR1 KGHSH, CDR2 LQKENI. The CDR3 reads CASSPPHPNGKLSF.

The chain employs TRBV5-1 and TRBJ2-3; D remains ambiguous. From germline, CDR1 is SGHRS and CDR2 YFSETQ. Trimming took 0 bases from V and 1 from J, leaving 6 bases between them. The CDR3 totals 14 residues. CDR3 amino acids: CASSLALGTDTQYF. CDR3 coding DNA: TGCGCCAGCAGCTTGGCCCTCGGCACAGATACGCAGTATTTT.